The 19 T cell receptor beta chains reported below all come from one sample, sequenced in a study of human T cells and chemical hapten exposure. TCRdb called the RACE reads again in MiXCR, with one record for every CDR3 protein. The sample has 95,000 to 150,000 distinct CDR3 sequences, approximately 12% seen once. Indicated time point: pre-sensitization, week 0. Treatment noted: therapeutic diphenylcyclopropenone sensitization with weekly scalp DPC. The sample here was whole blood, taken in connection with sensitization to the hapten diphenylcyclopropenone (DPC). These receptors all stem from a young woman with alopecia areata. Some clones in this sample may be carry-over from other donors' samples.

J is TRBJ2-3 and V is TRBV5-1; 11 nucleotides match TRBD2. The CDR3 extends over 14 amino acids. Germline V gene data show CDR1 as SGHRS and CDR2 as YFSETQ. Trimming removed 6 bases from V and 8 bases from J; junction bases left unmatched: 8. The CDR3 DNA reads TGCGCCAGCACCGGGACTAGCGGATACAGTACGCAGTATTTT. Encoded protein: CASTGTSGYSTQYF.

This clonotype has ten or more counts. The V call is TRBV5-6, the J call TRBJ1-2; 7 bases are shared with TRBD1. This CDR3 has 13 residues. V shed 5 bases, J shed 4 bases, and the junction held 5 bases outside the gene matches. Germline lookup yields CDR1 SGHDT and CDR2 YYEEEE. The CDR3 DNA is TGTGCCAGCAGTCTCCGGGACAGCTATGGCTACACCTTC. Protein: CASSLRDSYGYTF. The full variable domain, completed using reference TRBV5-6 and TRBJ1-2, is DAGVTQSPTHLIKTRGQQVTLRCSPKSGHDTVSWYQQALGQGPQFIFQYYEEEERQRGNFPDRFSGHQFPNYSSELNVNALLLGDSALYLCASSLRDSYGYTFGSGTRLTVV.

In nucleotides, the CDR3 is TGTGCCAGCTCACGTCAGGGCTCTGGAAACACCATATATTTT. Its protein product is CASSRQGSGNTIYF. The chain joins TRBV18 to TRBJ1-3, with D maybe TRBD1 (5 bases). V lost 4 bases to trimming and J lost 0 bases, with 7 bases between them. The CDR3 is made up of 14 amino acids. The germline V gene encodes CDR1 KGHSH and CDR2 LQKENI. Looking up the rest from reference TRBV18 and TRBJ1-3 gives the full variable domain: NAGVMQNPRHLVRRRGQEARLRCSPMKGHSHVYWYRQLPEEGLKFMVYLQKENIIDESGMPKERFSAEFPKEGPSILRIQQVVRGDSAAYFCASSRQGSGNTIYFGEGSWLTVV.

This clonotype has at least ten counts. The J gene is TRBJ2-7, the V gene TRBV29-1; 8 nucleotides align to TRBD2. CDR3 length: 13 amino acids. Looked up from germline, CDR1 is SQVTM and CDR2 is ANQGSEA. The junction had 5 bases not matched to a gene; V was cut back by 7 bases and J by 0 bases. The DNA of the CDR3 is TGCAGCGCGAGCGGGGGCCGCTCCTACGAGCAGTACTTC. Protein: CSASGGRSYEQYF.

V gene TRBV12-3 or TRBV12-4 combines with J gene TRBJ2-5; 8 nucleotides agree with TRBD2. CDR3 length: 13 residues. V dropped 6 bases and J dropped 4; count of bases not matched to a gene: 4. The CDR3 DNA reads TGTGCCAGCAGCCTTAGCGGGGTAGAGACCCAGTACTTC. Amino acid sequence: CASSLSGVETQYF.

This clonotype was seen more than once but under ten times. The chain is built from TRBV7-8 and TRBJ2-4, with TRBD1 identical over 8 bases. The CDR3 runs to 15 residues. Trimming at V came to 5 bases and at J to 11 bases, leaving 14 bases not matched to a gene. Germline CDR1 SGHVS, CDR2 FQNEAQ. The CDR3 region is CASSPHRGRRLVQYF. DNA of the CDR3: TGTGCCAGCAGCCCCCACAGGGGGAGGCGTTTAGTTCAGTACTTC.

This clonotype was observed a handful of times. The chain links TRBV18 to TRBJ2-7; 10 bases map to TRBD1. Germline CDR1 KGHSH, CDR2 LQKENI. The CDR3 totals 16 residues. The J segment lost 4 bases and the V segment lost 2 bases, leaving 8 bases of the junction unmatched. CDR3 DNA sequence: TGTGCCAGCTCACCATACACGGGACAGGGGTTATACGAGCAGTACTTC. Protein sequence: CASSPYTGQGLYEQYF.

This clonotype was counted many times. CDR3: CASSPLLASEQYF. CDR3 sequence (DNA): TGTGCCAGCAGCCCACTACTAGCAAGCGAGCAGTACTTC. This chain joins TRBV7-2 and TRBJ2-7; D perhaps matches TRBD2 (6 bases). CDR1 is SGHTA and CDR2 is FQGNSA in the germline V gene. The CDR3 covers 13 residues. V shed 5 bases and J shed 6 bases, with 14 bases lying between them.

Only a few counts were recorded for this clonotype. The gene calls are TRBV9 and TRBJ2-7; D is tentatively TRBD1 or TRBD2 (5 bases each). Germline V CDR1 and CDR2: SGDLS, YYNGEE. This CDR3 comprises 15 residues. With 2 bases removed from V and 2 bases from J, the gap between germline ends came to 14 bases. The CDR3 reads CASSVRDDDPYEQYF. DNA of the CDR3: TGTGCCAGCAGCGTTAGGGACGACGACCCCTACGAGCAGTACTTC.

This clonotype came up a few times. V and J are TRBV7-9 and TRBJ2-2, with 11 bases matching TRBD2. The trim removed 6 bases at V and 1 base at J, leaving 4 bases unmatched. The germline CDR1 and CDR2 sequences are SEHNR and FQNEAQ (reference sequence). The CDR3 extends over 16 amino acids. CDR3 loop: CASRPGLAGNTGELFF. CDR3 DNA: TGTGCCAGCAGACCTGGACTAGCGGGGAACACCGGGGAGCTGTTTTTT.

This chain joins TRBV2 and TRBJ1-5; D unresolved. Trimming removed 3 bases at V and 0 bases at J, with 6 bases between. Looked up from germline, CDR1 is SNHLY and CDR2 is FYNNEI. The CDR3 is 14 residues long. CDR3 sequence (DNA): TGTGCCAGCAGTGACGGGTATAGCAATCAGCCCCAGCATTTT. It specifies CASSDGYSNQPQHF.

V and J are TRBV16 and TRBJ1-6, with D uncertain. The CDR3 consists of 15 residues. Per the germline V gene, CDR1 is KGHSY and CDR2 is FQNENV. V gave up 0 bases and J gave up 5 bases, with 8 bases separating them. In DNA, the CDR3 is TGTGCCAGCAGCCAATCGGAAGGACATAATTCACCCCTCCACTTT. This translates into CASSQSEGHNSPLHF. Based on the CDR3 plus reference TRBV16 and TRBJ1-6, the full variable domain is GEEVAQTPKHLVRGEGQKAKLYCAPIKGHSYVFWYQQVLKNEFKFLISFQNENVFDETGMPKERFSAKCLPNSPCSLEIQATKLEDSAVYFCASSQSEGHNSPLHFGNGTRLTVT.

This clonotype was detected ten times or more. The chain uses TRBV28 and TRBJ1-5; 7 bases line up with TRBD1. Unmatched junction bases numbered 5, after V lost 6 bases and J lost 0 bases. Per germline, CDR1 MDHEN and CDR2 SYDVKM. This CDR3 has 15 amino acids. This CDR3 is CASRWTGHSNQPQHF. CDR3 bases: TGTGCCAGCAGGTGGACAGGTCATAGCAATCAGCCCCAGCATTTT.

The sample holds many counts of this clonotype. The chain combines TRBV29-1 with TRBJ1-2, with D tentatively TRBD1 (6 bases). This CDR3 is built from 13 residues. Trimming took 4 bases from V and 2 from J, leaving 11 bases between them. Germline V gene lookup returns CDR1 SQVTM and CDR2 ANQGSEA. CDR3 DNA: TGCAGCGTTGGAGAAGGGGGGAACTATGGCTACACCTTC. Translated, it gives CSVGEGGNYGYTF. Based on the CDR3 plus reference TRBV29-1 and TRBJ1-2, the full variable domain is SAVISQKPSRDICQRGTSLTIQCQVDSQVTMMFWYRQQPGQSLTLIATANQGSEATYESGFVIDKFPISRPNLTFSTLTVSNMSPEDSSIYLCSVGEGGNYGYTFGSGTRLTVV.

The chain combines TRBV2 with TRBJ1-5, with TRBD1 matching over 10 bases. V lost 6 bases to trimming and J lost 4 bases; unmatched junction nucleotides: 3. Germline loops: CDR1 SNHLY, CDR2 FYNNEI. This CDR3 region has 14 residues. This CDR3 is CASSRQGANQPQHF. The CDR3 bases are TGTGCCAGCAGCCGACAGGGGGCTAATCAGCCCCAGCATTTT.

There are a few counts of this clonotype. This chain joins TRBV2 and TRBJ2-5, with D possibly matching TRBD2 (5 bases). Germline-derived CDR1 and CDR2 are SNHLY and FYNNEI. The CDR3 extends over 14 amino acids. V was pared by 6 bases and J by 2 bases, with 13 bases between. The CDR3 here is CASSDSRGQETQYF. Written as DNA, the CDR3 is TGTGCCAGCAGCGACTCGCGAGGGCAAGAGACCCAGTACTTC. Full variable domain (remainder filled in from reference TRBV2 and TRBJ2-5): EPEVTQTPSHQVTQMGQEVILRCVPISNHLYFYWYRQILGQKVEFLVSFYNNEISEKSEIFDDQFSVERPDGSNFTLKIRSTKLEDSAMYFCASSDSRGQETQYFGPGTRLLVL.

The chain carries TRBV5-4 and TRBJ2-3, with D tentatively TRBD1 (5 bases). V was trimmed by 4 bases and J by 2 bases, leaving 23 bases between them. The CDR3 covers 18 residues. CDR1 and CDR2 (germline): SGHNT, YYREEE (reference sequence). CDR3 protein: CASSLYPDRISSTDTQYF. CDR3 sequence (DNA): TGTGCCAGCAGCCTCTACCCCGACAGAATCTCTTCCACAGATACGCAGTATTTT.

V is TRBV12-5 and J is TRBJ2-3, with D hard to call. Germline V gene lookup returns CDR1 LGHNT and CDR2 FRNRAP. Deletions cut 6 bases from V and 4 bases from J, with 5 bases between. The CDR3 contains 11 residues. The CDR3 nucleotides read TGTGCTAGTGGCCGAGCAGATACGCAGTATTTT. Translation gives CASGRADTQYF. The whole variable domain, remainder taken from reference TRBV12-5 and TRBJ2-3, is DARVTQTPRHKVTEMGQEVTMRCQPILGHNTVFWYRQTMMQGLELLAYFRNRAPLDDSGMPKDRFSAEMPDATLATLKIQPSEPRDSAVYFCASGRADTQYFGPGTRLTVL.

This clonotype was seen many times. V and J are TRBV28 and TRBJ1-3, with D unclear. The CDR3 covers 15 residues. The V gene's germline CDR1 is MDHEN and CDR2 SYDVKM. Trimming stripped 3 bases from V and 1 base from J, with 10 bases between. This CDR3 is CASSFMVRSGNTIYF. The CDR3 nucleotides read TGTGCCAGCAGTTTCATGGTTCGTTCTGGAAACACCATATATTTT.